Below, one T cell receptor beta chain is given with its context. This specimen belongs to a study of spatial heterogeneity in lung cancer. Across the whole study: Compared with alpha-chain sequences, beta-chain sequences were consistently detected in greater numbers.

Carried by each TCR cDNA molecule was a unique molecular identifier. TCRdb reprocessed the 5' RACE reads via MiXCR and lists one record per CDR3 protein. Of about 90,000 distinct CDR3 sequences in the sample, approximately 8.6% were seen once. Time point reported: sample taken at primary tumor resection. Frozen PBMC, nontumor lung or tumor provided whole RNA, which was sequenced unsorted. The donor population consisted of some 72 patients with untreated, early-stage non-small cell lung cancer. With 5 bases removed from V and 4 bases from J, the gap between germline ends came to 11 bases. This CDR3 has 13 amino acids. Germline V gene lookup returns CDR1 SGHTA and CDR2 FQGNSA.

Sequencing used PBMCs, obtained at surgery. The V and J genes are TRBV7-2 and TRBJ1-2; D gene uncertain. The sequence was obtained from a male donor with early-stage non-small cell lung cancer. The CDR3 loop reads CASSRMGFYGYTF. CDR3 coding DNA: TGTGCCAGCAGCCGGATGGGCTTCTATGGCTACACCTTC.